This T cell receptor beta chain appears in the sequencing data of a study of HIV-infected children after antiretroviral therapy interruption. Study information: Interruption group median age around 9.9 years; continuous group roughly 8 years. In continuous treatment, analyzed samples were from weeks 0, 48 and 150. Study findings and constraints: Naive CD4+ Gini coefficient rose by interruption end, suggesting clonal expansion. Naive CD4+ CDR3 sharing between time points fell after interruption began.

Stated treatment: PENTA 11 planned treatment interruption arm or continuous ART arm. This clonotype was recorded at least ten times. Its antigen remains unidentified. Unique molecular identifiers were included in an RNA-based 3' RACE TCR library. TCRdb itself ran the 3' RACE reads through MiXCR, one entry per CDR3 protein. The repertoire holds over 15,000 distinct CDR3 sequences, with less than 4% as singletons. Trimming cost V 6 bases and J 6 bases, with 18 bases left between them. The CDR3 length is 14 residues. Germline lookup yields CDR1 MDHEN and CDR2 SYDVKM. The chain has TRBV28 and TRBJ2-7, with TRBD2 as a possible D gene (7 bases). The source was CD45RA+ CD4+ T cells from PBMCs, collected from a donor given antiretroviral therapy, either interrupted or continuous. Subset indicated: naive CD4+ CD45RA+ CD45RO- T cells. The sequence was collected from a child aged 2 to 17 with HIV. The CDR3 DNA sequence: TGTGCCAGCAGCCCTCCGGGGGGCTTTGGCGAGCAGTACTTC. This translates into CASSPPGGFGEQYF. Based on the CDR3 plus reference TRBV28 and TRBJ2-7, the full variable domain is DVKVTQSSRYLVKRTGEKVFLECVQDMDHENMFWYRQDPGLGLRLIYFSYDVKMKEKGDIPEGYSVSREKKERFSLILESASTNQTSMYLCASSPPGGFGEQYFGPGTRLTVT.